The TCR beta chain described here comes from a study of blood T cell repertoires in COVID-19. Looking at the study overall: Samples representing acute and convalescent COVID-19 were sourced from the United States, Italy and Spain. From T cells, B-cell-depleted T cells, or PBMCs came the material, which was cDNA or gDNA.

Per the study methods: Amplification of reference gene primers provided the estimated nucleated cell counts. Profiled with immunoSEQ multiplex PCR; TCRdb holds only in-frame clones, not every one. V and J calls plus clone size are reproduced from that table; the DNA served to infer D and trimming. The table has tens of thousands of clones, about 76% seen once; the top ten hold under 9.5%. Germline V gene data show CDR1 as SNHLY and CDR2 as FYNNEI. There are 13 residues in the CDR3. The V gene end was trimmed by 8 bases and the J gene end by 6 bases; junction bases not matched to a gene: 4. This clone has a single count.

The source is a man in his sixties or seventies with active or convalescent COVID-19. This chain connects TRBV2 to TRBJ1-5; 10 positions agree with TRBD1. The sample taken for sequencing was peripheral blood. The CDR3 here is CASVRTGGQPQHF. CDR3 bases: TGTGCCAGCGTTCGGACAGGGGGTCAGCCCCAGCATTTT. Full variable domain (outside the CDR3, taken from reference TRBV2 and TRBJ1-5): EPEVTQTPSHQVTQMGQEVILRCVPISNHLYFYWYRQILGQKVEFLVSFYNNEISEKSEIFDDQFSVERPDGSNFTLKIRSTKLEDSAMYFCASVRTGGQPQHFGDGTRLSIL.